The 10 T cell receptor beta chains below come from one sample, sequenced in a study of T cell responses to AZD1222 COVID-19 vaccine. The protocol was immunoSEQ multiplex PCR, while the TCRdb copy is restricted to in-frame clones and leaves out a portion. Of about 54,000 clones in the sample, 70% to 90% were seen once. The sample was peripheral blood, taken on day 0 of AZD1222 vaccination. All receptors come from an adult in good health.

The rearrangement uses TRBV7-6 and TRBJ2-7; D possibly matches TRBD1 or TRBD2 (5 bases each). Germline V CDR1 and CDR2: SGHVS, FNYEAQ. The CDR3 has 16 residues. Between the trimmed V and J ends, which lost 5 bases and 0 bases, there was a span of 17 bases. The CDR3 region is CASSLRERGPSYEQYF. CDR3 sequence (DNA): TGTGCCAGCAGCCTTCGAGAGAGGGGACCCTCCTACGAGCAGTACTTC. The whole variable domain, remainder taken from reference TRBV7-6 and TRBJ2-7, is GAGVSQSPRYKVTKRGQDVALRCDPISGHVSLYWYRQALGQGPEFLTYFNYEAQQDKSGLPNDRFSAERPEGSISTLTIQRTEQRDSAMYRCASSLRERGPSYEQYFGPGTRLTVT.

The gene calls are TRBV19 and TRBJ1-5; D may be TRBD1 (5 bases). This CDR3 comprises 14 residues. Germline values: CDR1 LNHDA, CDR2 SQIVND (reference sequence). V lost 3 bases to trimming and J lost 3 bases, with 9 bases between them. Here the CDR3 reads CASSIGGTNQPQHF. The CDR3 coding sequence is TGTGCCAGTAGTATCGGGGGTACCAATCAGCCCCAGCATTTT.

The CDR3 loop is CASFGQGHEQYF. In nucleotides, the CDR3 is TGTGCCAGCTTCGGACAGGGCCACGAGCAGTACTTC. V is TRBV18 and J is TRBJ2-7; 8 nucleotides line up with TRBD1. Germline values: CDR1 KGHSH, CDR2 LQKENI. This CDR3 has 12 amino acids. With 7 bases clipped from V and 5 bases from J, the junction kept 4 bases outside the gene matches.

The rearrangement uses TRBV19 and TRBJ2-7, with D uncertain. Trimming cost V 5 bases and J 1 base, with 12 bases left between them. The CDR3 has 14 residues. Looked up from germline, CDR1 is LNHDA and CDR2 is SQIVND (reference sequence). CDR3 protein: CASSFDLGSYEQYF. Written as DNA, the CDR3 is TGTGCCAGTAGTTTCGACCTGGGGTCCTACGAGCAGTACTTC.

V is TRBV30 and J is TRBJ2-3, with TRBD2 matching 12 bases. Germline CDR1 is GTSNPN and CDR2 is SVGIG (reference sequence). With 4 bases clipped from V and 1 base from J, the junction kept 3 bases outside the gene matches. This CDR3 spans 15 amino acids. The DNA for the CDR3 is TGTGCCTGGACTAGCGGGGGGGCTGGCACAGATACGCAGTATTTT. It is translated as CAWTSGGAGTDTQYF. The whole variable domain, remainder taken from reference TRBV30 and TRBJ2-3, is SQTIHQWPATLVQPVGSPLSLECTVEGTSNPNLYWYRQAAGRGLQLLFYSVGIGQISSEVPQNLSASRPQDRQFILSSKKLLLSDSGFYLCAWTSGGAGTDTQYFGPGTRLTVL.

The chain has TRBV30 and TRBJ1-6, with 7 nucleotides matching TRBD1. CDR3 size: 14 residues. J was trimmed by 10 bases and V by 1 base; bases with no gene match: 7. Germline values: CDR1 GTSNPN, CDR2 SVGIG (reference sequence). The CDR3 DNA is TGTGCCTGGAGTGGGGCAGGGGGAGAGTCACCCCTCCACTTT. Its protein is CAWSGAGGESPLHF.

CDR3 sequence (DNA): TGTGCCAGTAGTATAACCCCACAGGGGAGCAATCAGCCCCAGCATTTT. Its protein product is CASSITPQGSNQPQHF. The chain couples TRBV19 to TRBJ1-5; 7 nucleotides line up with TRBD1. This CDR3 comprises 16 residues. Germline CDR1 is LNHDA and CDR2 is SQIVND (reference sequence). The ends lost 2 bases at V and 1 base at J; junction bases unmatched: 5. Full variable domain (missing parts from reference TRBV19 and TRBJ1-5): DGGITQSPKYLFRKEGQNVTLSCEQNLNHDAMYWYRQDPGQGLRLIYYSQIVNDFQKGDIAEGYSVSREKKESFPLTVTSAQKNPTAFYLCASSITPQGSNQPQHFGDGTRLSIL.

The chain combines TRBV3-1 (or the pseudogene TRBV3-2) with TRBJ2-7; D may match TRBD1 or TRBD2 (5 bases each). With 0 bases removed from V and 2 bases from J, the gap between germline ends came to 11 bases. CDR3 length: 15 residues. From germline, CDR1 is LGHDT and CDR2 YNNKEL (reference sequence). CDR3 coding DNA: TGTGCCAGCAGCCAAGAACCGGGGACCGCCTACGAGCAGTACTTC. Residues: CASSQEPGTAYEQYF.

The chain links TRBV19 to TRBJ1-1; D may be TRBD1 (5 bases). This CDR3 is 13 amino acids long. The germline CDR1 and CDR2 sequences are LNHDA and SQIVND (reference sequence). Trimming removed 2 bases from V and 10 bases from J, with 14 bases in between. CDR3 loop: CASSIREGRGAFF. DNA of the CDR3: TGTGCCAGTAGTATAAGGGAGGGAAGGGGAGCTTTCTTT.

The chain employs TRBV4-2 and TRBJ1-2, with 10 bases that match TRBD1. This CDR3 is built from 18 residues. The germline CDR1 and CDR2 sequences are LGHNA and YNFKEQ. J gave up 4 bases and V 2 bases, and 13 bases lay outside the gene matches. The CDR3 loop reads CASSQTGTGALTSYGYTF. CDR3 sequence (DNA): TGTGCCAGCAGCCAAACCGGGACAGGGGCTTTAACTTCCTATGGCTACACCTTC.